The TCR beta chain under discussion was sequenced for a study of OX40 agonist ivuxolimab in advanced cancers. Concerning the study at large: Ivuxolimab, which targeted the costimulatory receptor OX40 (CD134), was an agonistic, fully human IgG2 monoclonal antibody. Intravenous ivuxolimab was administered to patients every 2 weeks at six dose levels: 0.01, 0.1, 0.3, 1.5, 3 and 10 mg/kg. Of the approximately 53 patients in dose escalation, some 20 had hepatocellular carcinoma, about 15 had melanoma, 9 had renal cell carcinoma and 9 had head and neck cancer. In the dose-escalation cohort, more than 75% of patients were male, and the mean age was approximately 60 years, with a range of 23 to 79. Patients were allowed to have had prior anti-PD-1, anti-PD-L1 or anti-CTLA-4 therapy, and around two fifths of the dose-escalation patients had been treated with checkpoint inhibitors. Partial responses were achieved by three dose-escalation patients, of whom one had hepatocellular carcinoma and two had cutaneous melanoma. Peripheral TCRbeta sequencing was intended to test whether TCR sequence diversity was altered and clonal T-cell expansion was caused by ivuxolimab. The monotherapy dose-escalation portion (N ≈ 52 patients) of the phase I ivuxolimab trial is reported in the paper. Overall results and qualifications from the work: At doses of 0.1 to 3.0 mg/kg, clonal expansion of both CD4+ and CD8+ blood T cells was observed from baseline to week 6. Low levels of normalized T-cell clonal expansion were also seen in some patients who did not respond. In the 0.1-3.0 mg/kg groups, partial responders were among the patients with the lowest normalized peripheral clonal expansion, particularly in CD8+ T cells. Antigen specificity was not determined for the clonally expanded peripheral T cells. After ivuxolimab, more expanded clones were found on average in CD8+ T cells than in CD4+ T cells.

Via the germline V gene (reference sequence), CDR1 is LNHDA and CDR2 SQIVND. There are 15 amino acids in the CDR3, from cysteine to phenylalanine inclusive. Here the CDR3 DNA is all that survives: 45 bases in frame from base 1. V was cut back by 6 bases and J by 4 bases, leaving a gap of 16 bases between them. Genomic DNA was isolated from the sorted cells so that the TCRbeta CDR3 region could be sequenced. The immunoSEQ Assay was used to sequence the TCRbeta CDR3 regions. Drawn from immuneACCESS, this table holds only the in-frame rearrangements with V and J called that TCRdb kept. Clones are partly lost; checked studies trace under half to an unresolved V gene and leave the rest unexplained. This sample has around 82,000 clones in its table, and around nine tenths of those were observed once. The ten top clones hold approximately 0.8% of the sample. For this clone: The clone's antigen remains unknown. No base qualities exist here, and no much larger clone lies one base off it.

Patients with a history of autoimmune disease or receiving systemic immunosuppression were excluded from the trial. Peripheral blood for TCR sequencing was drawn from every dose cohort at baseline, at cycle 4 day 1 and at cycle 7 day 1. The samples were drawn from a first-in-human, open-label, multicenter phase I dose-escalation trial of ivuxolimab. Adults with locally advanced or metastatic head and neck squamous cell, hepatocellular, melanoma or renal cell carcinoma were enrolled in the trial. Before TCR sequencing, CD4+ and CD8+ T cells were separately sorted from peripheral blood. The material sequenced was CD4+ or CD8+ T cells sorted from blood, taken in a trial of the OX40 agonist ivuxolimab. The rearranged segments are TRBV19 and TRBJ1-5, with no confident D gene call. This receptor was taken from an adult with an advanced solid tumor such as melanoma, head and neck, liver or kidney cancer. The CDR3: CASRDPMNANQPQHF. The base sequence is TGTGCCAGTAGGGATCCGATGAACGCAAATCAGCCCCAGCATTTT.